The rows below give T cell receptor beta chains drawn from one sample of a study of cytomegalovirus exposure and HLA in healthy donors. Assay used: immunoSEQ multiplex PCR; TCRdb lists only in-frame clones, some missing. In the table there are 77,000 or so clones, roughly 80% of which are singletons. The sequencing sample was made of PBMCs. The receptor set was obtained from a woman between 35 and 50 years old in good health and CMV-seronegative. CDR3s include the opening cysteine and the closing phenylalanine or tryptophan. D genes are given only for firm matches. Clone sizes are given selectively: once, few, many, or a class where the clone is expanded.

>TRBV19|TRBD1|TRBJ2-5|few
TGTGCCAGTAGTATATCGGGACAGGGGGCGCATGAGACCCAGTACTTC
CASSISGQGAHETQYF
>TRBV10-3|TRBD1|TRBJ2-7|NA
TGTGCCACGCAACGAGGACAGGGCTACGAGCAGTACTTC
CATQRGQGYEQYF
>TRBV21-1|NA|TRBJ2-6|NA
TGTGCCAGCAGCATAAAGGGGGCTTCTGGGGCCAACGTCCTGACTTTC
CASSIKGASGANVLTF
>TRBV29-1|TRBD1|TRBJ1-5|NA
TGCAGCGTTGCCGACAGGGGTGGTAGCAATCAGCCCCAGCATTTT
CSVADRGGSNQPQHF
>TRBV5-4|TRBD2|TRBJ2-1|NA
TGTGCCAGCAGCCAGGGGAGGCTAGCGGGAGTCGGTGAGCAGTTCTTC
CASSQGRLAGVGEQFF
>TRBV10-3|TRBD2|TRBJ2-3|NA
TGTGCCATCACTAGCGGAGCCCGGGATACGCAGTATTTT
CAITSGARDTQYF
>TRBV7-2|TRBD2|TRBJ2-3|once
TGTGCCAGCAGCTTAGCCAGCGGGAGGGTCTCAGATACGCAGTATTTT
CASSLASGRVSDTQYF
>TRBV11-3|NA|TRBJ2-1|few
TGTGCCAGCAGCCCGAGACAGGCCCTGGGGAATGAGCAGTTCTTC
CASSPRQALGNEQFF
>TRBV7-2|TRBD1|TRBJ2-7|few
TGTGCCAGCGCTTCGGACAGGAGCTCCTACGAGCAGTACTTC
CASASDRSSYEQYF
>TRBV4-1|TRBD2|TRBJ2-3|once
TGCGCCAGCAGCCAGATTAGCGGGAGTCCAGATACGCAGTATTTT
CASSQISGSPDTQYF
>TRBV4-1|TRBD2|TRBJ2-5|NA
TGCGCCAGCAGCCACCGGACTAGCGGGGGACAAGAGACCCAGTACTTC
CASSHRTSGGQETQYF
>TRBV11-1|TRBD2|TRBJ2-3|NA
TGTGCCAGCAGCTTAGCCCTCAGCGGGAGGAGGCAGTATTTT
CASSLALSGRRQYF
>TRBV5-4|NA|TRBJ1-5|once
TGTGCCAGCAGCTTCCAGACAGATACGCAGCATTTT
CASSFQTDTQHF
>TRBV5-6|NA|TRBJ2-7|NA
TGTGCCAGCAGCTCGGCCGTATCTGGAGGCTACGAGCAGTACTTC
CASSSAVSGGYEQYF
>TRBV4-1|TRBD2|TRBJ2-3|NA
TGCGCCAGCAGCGCTAGCGGGGGCTCCTTAGGAGATACGCAGTATTTT
CASSASGGSLGDTQYF
>TRBV5-4|NA|TRBJ2-5|NA
TGTGCCAGCAGCTTGGCAGGAGGAGAGACCCAGTACTTC
CASSLAGGETQYF
>TRBV13|NA|TRBJ2-5|NA
TGTGCCAGCAGCTTGGGGCGGGGTCAAGAGATCCAGTACTTC
CASSLGRGQEIQYF
>TRBV30|NA|TRBJ2-4|few
TGTGCCTGGAGTGTTGGCTTAGGGGTTTTAGCCAAAAACATTCAGTACTTC
CAWSVGLGVLAKNIQYF
>TRBV18|TRBD1|TRBJ2-5|few
TGTGCCAGCTCAAACGGACAGGCTGAAGAGACCCAGTACTTC
CASSNGQAEETQYF
>TRBV6-1|NA|TRBJ2-1|NA
TGTGCCAGCAGTGAAGAGCACTGGGGCGAGCAGTTCTTC
CASSEEHWGEQFF
>TRBV28|NA|TRBJ2-6|NA
TGTGCCAGCAGTTCACTCATTGACAGTCCTGGGGCCAACGTCCTGACTTTC
CASSSLIDSPGANVLTF
>TRBV19|NA|TRBJ2-1|NA
TGTGCCAGTAGTATACGGGGCTCCTACAATGAGCAGTTCTTC
CASSIRGSYNEQFF
>TRBV9|NA|TRBJ2-7|NA
TGTGCCAGCAGCGTAGAACCAGGGTTGGGCTACGAGCAGTACTTC
CASSVEPGLGYEQYF
>TRBV2|NA|TRBJ2-7|medium-sized
TGTGCCAGCAGCCGACAGTTTCGTTCCTACGAGCAGTACTTC
CASSRQFRSYEQYF
>TRBV10-3|TRBD2|TRBJ2-1|NA
TGTGCCATCAGTCGGACTAGCGGGGGTTACTACAATGAGCAGTTCTTC
CAISRTSGGYYNEQFF
>TRBV19|NA|TRBJ1-4|NA
TGTGCCAGTAGTATAGGCCAGGGGTCGGGTGAAAAACTGTTTTTT
CASSIGQGSGEKLFF
>TRBV5-4|TRBD1|TRBJ1-2|NA
TGTGCCAGCAGCCTACAGGGGGCTGGCTATGGCTACACCTTC
CASSLQGAGYGYTF
>TRBV7-6|TRBD2|TRBJ2-3|few
TGTGCCAGCAGCTTAGGGGGGACTAGCGGGAGGGCCACCACAGATACGCAGTATTTT
CASSLGGTSGRATTDTQYF
>TRBV9|TRBD2|TRBJ2-1|NA
TGTGCCAGCAGTCGAAGCGGGGGGGCTTTCTACAATGAGCAGTTCTTC
CASSRSGGAFYNEQFF
>TRBV10-2|NA|TRBJ1-3|few
TGCGCCAGCAGTGACCCACCAAAGAGCTCTGGAAACACCATATATTTT
CASSDPPKSSGNTIYF
>TRBV5-1|TRBD1|TRBJ1-1|once
TGCGCCAGCAGCTTGGAACAGGGGAAGACTGAAGCTTTCTTT
CASSLEQGKTEAFF
>TRBV7-9|NA|TRBJ1-1|NA
TGTGCCAGCAGCTCCCAAAGGGGTAAAGTAGAAGCTTTCTTT
CASSSQRGKVEAFF
>TRBV10-1|TRBD2|TRBJ2-1|once
TGCGCCAGCAGTGCCCCTGGTCTAGCGGGACTACAGGGTGAGCAGTTCTTC
CASSAPGLAGLQGEQFF
>TRBV29-1|TRBD1|TRBJ2-7|NA
TGCAGCGTGAGGATAGGGGGCGAGTCCGAGCAGTACTTC
CSVRIGGESEQYF
>TRBV15|TRBD2|TRBJ2-3|NA
TGTGCCACCAGCAGAGACAGGGTAGCGGGAGCGGGGGACACAGATACGCAGTATTTT
CATSRDRVAGAGDTDTQYF
>TRBV19|NA|TRBJ2-7|NA
TGTGCCAGTAGTTCGGCATATAAGGGGACTCCAAACGAGCAGTACTTC
CASSSAYKGTPNEQYF
>TRBV19|TRBD1|TRBJ1-1|NA
TGTGCCACTAGGCGGGGACAGGGTTTAACGACTGAAGCTTTCTTT
CATRRGQGLTTEAFF
>TRBV19|TRBD2|TRBJ2-1|NA
TGTGCCAGTAGGACGACTAGCACCCGCAGTCAGCAGTTCTTC
CASRTTSTRSQQFF
>TRBV5-6|TRBD2|TRBJ2-4|NA
TGTGCCAGCACCATGGGGGGGTACGAAAACATTCAGTACTTC
CASTMGGYENIQYF
>TRBV5-1|NA|TRBJ1-3|NA
TGCGCCAGCAGCTTTTTACCCCTAAGCTCCGGAAACACCATATATTTT
CASSFLPLSSGNTIYF
>TRBV14|TRBD1|TRBJ1-2|NA
TGTGCCAGCAGCCCCCGGGACAGACTCTATGGCTACACCTTC
CASSPRDRLYGYTF
>TRBV5-1|NA|TRBJ1-4|NA
TGCGCCAGCAGCTTGTACGGGGGAACTAATGAAAAACTGTTTTTT
CASSLYGGTNEKLFF
>TRBV19|TRBD1|TRBJ1-2|NA
TGTGCCAGTAGTTTTGGGACAGACTCTAACTATGGCTACACCTTC
CASSFGTDSNYGYTF
>TRBV11-3|NA|TRBJ1-6|NA
TGTGCCAGCAGCTTAGGGGGGGAGCTTTTAAGTTCACCCCTCCACTTT
CASSLGGELLSSPLHF
>TRBV5-6|NA|TRBJ2-7|once
TGTGCCAGCAGCTTAGGACAGCGGGATGAGCAGTACTTC
CASSLGQRDEQYF
>TRBV7-2|TRBD1|TRBJ1-2|NA
TGTGCCAGCAGCTTGGGTTCAGGGGGTGACTATGGCTACACCTTC
CASSLGSGGDYGYTF
>TRBV18|TRBD1|TRBJ1-2|NA
TGTGCCAGCTCACCAGGGACAGTCAACTATGGCTACACCTTC
CASSPGTVNYGYTF
>TRBV29-1|TRBD2|TRBJ2-3|NA
TGCAGCGTTGAAGCACCAGGGACTAGCGGGAGACCCCGGGCAGATACGCAGTATTTT
CSVEAPGTSGRPRADTQYF
>TRBV19|NA|TRBJ1-1|NA
TGTGCCAGTAGCGGGCCTGCGCAAGCCAGGGGCACTGAAGCTTTCTTT
CASSGPAQARGTEAFF